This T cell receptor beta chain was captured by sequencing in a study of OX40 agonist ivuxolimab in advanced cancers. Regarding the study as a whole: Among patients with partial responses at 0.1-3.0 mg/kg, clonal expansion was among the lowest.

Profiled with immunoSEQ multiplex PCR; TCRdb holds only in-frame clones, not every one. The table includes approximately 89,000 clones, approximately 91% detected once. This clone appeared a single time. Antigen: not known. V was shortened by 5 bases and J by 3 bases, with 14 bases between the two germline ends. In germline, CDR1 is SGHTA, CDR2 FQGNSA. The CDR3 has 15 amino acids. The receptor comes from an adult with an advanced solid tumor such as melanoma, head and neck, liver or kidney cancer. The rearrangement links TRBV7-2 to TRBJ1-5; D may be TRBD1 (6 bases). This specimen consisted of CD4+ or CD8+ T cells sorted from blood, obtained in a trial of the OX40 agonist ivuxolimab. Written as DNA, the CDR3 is TGTGCCAGCAGCCTAGGACAGAGCTACAATCAGCCCCAGCATTTT. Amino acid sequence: CASSLGQSYNQPQHF.